This T cell receptor (beta chain) derives from a study of blood T cell repertoires in COVID-19. Study overall: The samples span acute and convalescent COVID-19 from the United States, Italy and Spain.

In the original workflow: Amplification from reference gene primers served as the basis for estimated nucleated cell counts. TCRdb keeps only in-frame clones here, not all; method: immunoSEQ multiplex PCR. V and J calls and clone size are copied from that table; D and trimming were computed from the DNA. The top ten clones hold around 1.2% of a sample with under 200,000 clones, roughly 88% of them seen once. This CDR3 comprises 12 residues. The germline CDR1 and CDR2 sequences are SQVTM and ANQGSEA. Trimming left V 5 bases short and J 2 bases short, with 9 bases between. The chain carries TRBV29-1 and TRBJ1-1; possibly TRBD1 for D (5 bases). The sequenced sample was peripheral blood. This sequence originates from a man in his 60s who had recovered from COVID-19. Here the CDR3 reads CSVSDRNTEAFF. CDR3 DNA: TGCAGCGTTTCCGACAGAAACACTGAAGCTTTCTTT.